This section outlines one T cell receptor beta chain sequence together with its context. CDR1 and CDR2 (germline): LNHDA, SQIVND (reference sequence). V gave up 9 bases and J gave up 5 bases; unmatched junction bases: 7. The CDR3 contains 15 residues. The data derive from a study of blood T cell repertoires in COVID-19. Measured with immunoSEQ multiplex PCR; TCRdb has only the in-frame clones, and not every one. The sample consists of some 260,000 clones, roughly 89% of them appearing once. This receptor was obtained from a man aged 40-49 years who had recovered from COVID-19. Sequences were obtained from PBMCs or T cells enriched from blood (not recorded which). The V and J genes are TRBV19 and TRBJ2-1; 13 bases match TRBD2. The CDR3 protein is CASRGLAGAHNEQFF. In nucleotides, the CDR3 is TGTGCCAGCAGAGGACTAGCGGGGGCCCACAATGAGCAGTTCTTC.